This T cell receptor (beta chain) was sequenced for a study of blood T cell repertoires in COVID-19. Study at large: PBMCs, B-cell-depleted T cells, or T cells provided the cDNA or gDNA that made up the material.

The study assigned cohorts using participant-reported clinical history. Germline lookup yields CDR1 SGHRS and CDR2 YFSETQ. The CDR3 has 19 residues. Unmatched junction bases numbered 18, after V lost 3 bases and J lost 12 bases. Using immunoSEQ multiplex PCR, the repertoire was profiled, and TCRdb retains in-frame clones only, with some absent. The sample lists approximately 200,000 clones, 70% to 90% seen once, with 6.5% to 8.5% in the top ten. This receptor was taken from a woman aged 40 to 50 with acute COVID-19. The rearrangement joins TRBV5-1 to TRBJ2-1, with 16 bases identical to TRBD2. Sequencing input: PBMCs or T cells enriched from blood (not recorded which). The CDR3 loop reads CASSWPGTSGRANRASQFF. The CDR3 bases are TGCGCCAGCAGCTGGCCCGGGACTAGCGGGAGGGCCAATAGAGCATCGCAGTTCTTC.